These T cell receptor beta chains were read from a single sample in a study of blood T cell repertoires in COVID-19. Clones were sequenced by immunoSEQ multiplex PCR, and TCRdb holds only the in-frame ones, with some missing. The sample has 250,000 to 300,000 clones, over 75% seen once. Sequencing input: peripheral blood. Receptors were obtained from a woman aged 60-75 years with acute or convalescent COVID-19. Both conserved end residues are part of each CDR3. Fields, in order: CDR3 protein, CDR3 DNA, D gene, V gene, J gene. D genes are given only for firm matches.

CDR3: CASSPYPGEQYF
DNA: TGTGCCAGCAGTCCCTATCCGGGGGAGCAGTACTTC
D: .
V: TRBV27
J: TRBJ2-7

CDR3: CASSSSSGGSYNEQFF
DNA: TGTGCCAGCAGCTCCTCTAGCGGGGGCTCCTACAATGAGCAGTTCTTC
D: TRBD2
V: TRBV7-3
J: TRBJ2-1

CDR3: CASSSMTENYGYTF
DNA: TGTGCCAGCAGCTCCATGACAGAAAACTATGGCTACACCTTC
D: .
V: TRBV5-4
J: TRBJ1-2

CDR3: CASSPHGQGSTGELFF
DNA: TGTGCCAGCAGCCCTCACGGACAGGGCAGCACCGGGGAGCTGTTTTTT
D: TRBD1
V: TRBV7-8
J: TRBJ2-2

CDR3: CASSPLGGFQNTGELFF
DNA: TGTGCCAGCAGCCCCTTAGGCGGGTTCCAGAACACCGGGGAGCTGTTTTTT
D: .
V: TRBV7-3
J: TRBJ2-2

CDR3: CATGSNQPQHF
DNA: TGTGCCACCGGCAGCAATCAGCCCCAGCATTTT
D: .
V: TRBV24-1
J: TRBJ1-5

CDR3: CASSYPQGGGNTIYF
DNA: TGTGCCAGCAGTTACCCACAGGGGGGTGGAAACACCATATATTTT
D: TRBD1
V: TRBV6-6
J: TRBJ1-3

CDR3: CAWGAWTEAFF
DNA: TGTGCCTGGGGGGCATGGACTGAAGCTTTCTTT
D: .
V: TRBV30
J: TRBJ1-1

CDR3: CASSEQQGTLSSTQYF
DNA: TGTGCCAGCAGTGAGCAACAGGGGACTCTTTCTAGTACGCAGTATTTT
D: .
V: TRBV27
J: TRBJ2-3

CDR3: CASSPRQGNSGNTIYF
DNA: TGTGCCAGCAGCCCAAGACAGGGAAACTCTGGAAACACCATATATTTT
D: TRBD1
V: TRBV7-2
J: TRBJ1-3

CDR3: CASSQEAVAGGLNTGELFF
DNA: TGTGCCAGCAGCCAAGAGGCGGTAGCGGGGGGATTGAACACCGGGGAGCTGTTTTTT
D: TRBD2
V: TRBV3-1/TRBV3-2
J: TRBJ2-2

CDR3: CASSDSGRLIPEKLFF
DNA: TGTGCCAGCAGTGATTCCGGCCGACTTATCCCTGAAAAACTGTTTTTT
D: .
V: TRBV2
J: TRBJ1-4

CDR3: CASSLRQSSYGYTF
DNA: TGTGCCAGCAGTTTAAGACAGAGTAGCTATGGCTACACCTTC
D: .
V: TRBV27
J: TRBJ1-2